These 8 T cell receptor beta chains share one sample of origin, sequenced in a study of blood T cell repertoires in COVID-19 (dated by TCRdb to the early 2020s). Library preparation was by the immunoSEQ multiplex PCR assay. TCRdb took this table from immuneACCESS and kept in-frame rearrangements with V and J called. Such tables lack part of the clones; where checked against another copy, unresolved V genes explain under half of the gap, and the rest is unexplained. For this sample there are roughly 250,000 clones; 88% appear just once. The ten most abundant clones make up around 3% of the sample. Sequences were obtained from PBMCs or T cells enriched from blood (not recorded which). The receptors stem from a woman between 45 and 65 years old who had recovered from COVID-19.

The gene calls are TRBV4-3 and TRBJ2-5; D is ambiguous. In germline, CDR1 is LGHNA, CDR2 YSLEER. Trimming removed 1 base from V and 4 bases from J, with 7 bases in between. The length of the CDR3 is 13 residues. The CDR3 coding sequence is TGCGCCAGCAGCCAAGTTTCCGGAGAGACCCAGTACTTC. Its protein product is CASSQVSGETQYF.

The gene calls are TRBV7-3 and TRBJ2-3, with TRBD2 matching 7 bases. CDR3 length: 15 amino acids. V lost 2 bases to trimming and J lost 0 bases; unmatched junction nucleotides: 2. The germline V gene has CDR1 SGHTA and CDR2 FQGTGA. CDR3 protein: CASSLGRGSTDTQYF. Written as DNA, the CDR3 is TGTGCCAGCAGCTTAGGGCGGGGGAGCACAGATACGCAGTATTTT.

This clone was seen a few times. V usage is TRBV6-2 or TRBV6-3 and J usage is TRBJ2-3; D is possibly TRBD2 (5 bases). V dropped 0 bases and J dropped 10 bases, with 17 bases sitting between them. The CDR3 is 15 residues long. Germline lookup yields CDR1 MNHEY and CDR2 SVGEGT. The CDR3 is CASSYSSPGVVSQYF. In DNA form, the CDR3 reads TGTGCCAGCAGTTACTCTAGCCCCGGGGTTGTGTCGCAGTATTTT.

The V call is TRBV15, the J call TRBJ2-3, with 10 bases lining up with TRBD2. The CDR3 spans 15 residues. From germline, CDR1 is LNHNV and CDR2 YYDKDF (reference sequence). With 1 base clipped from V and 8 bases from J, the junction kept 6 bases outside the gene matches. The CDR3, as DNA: TGTGCCACCAGCAGAGTTACTAGCGGGGACTCTACGCAGTATTTT. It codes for CATSRVTSGDSTQYF.

In nucleotides, the CDR3 is TGCGCCAGCAGCCAAGGGTTGGGGGCCACTGAAGCTTTCTTT. As protein: CASSQGLGATEAFF. This rearrangement joins TRBV5-1 to TRBJ1-1; D perhaps matches TRBD1 (6 bases). Trimming removed 4 bases at V and 4 bases at J, with 14 bases between. Germline V gives CDR1 SGHRS, CDR2 YFSETQ. The length of the CDR3 is 14 residues.

Here the CDR3 DNA reads TGTGCCAGTAGCTTACGGGACAGCTTCAATCAGCCCCAGCATTTT. Protein sequence: CASSLRDSFNQPQHF. The V call is TRBV19, the J call TRBJ1-5, with TRBD1 matching 7 bases. The J segment lost 3 bases and the V segment lost 6 bases, leaving 8 bases of the junction unmatched. The CDR3 totals 15 residues. Per germline, CDR1 LNHDA and CDR2 SQIVND (reference sequence). Supplemented by reference TRBV19 and TRBJ1-5, the full variable domain reads DGGITQSPKYLFRKEGQNVTLSCEQNLNHDAMYWYRQDPGQGLRLIYYSQIVNDFQKGDIAEGYSVSREKKESFPLTVTSAQKNPTAFYLCASSLRDSFNQPQHFGDGTRLSIL.

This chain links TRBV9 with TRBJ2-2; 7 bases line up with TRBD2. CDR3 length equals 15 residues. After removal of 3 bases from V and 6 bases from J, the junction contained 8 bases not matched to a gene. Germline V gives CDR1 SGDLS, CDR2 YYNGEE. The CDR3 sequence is CASSAGTTGAGELFF. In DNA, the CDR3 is TGTGCCAGCAGCGCCGGGACTACCGGAGCCGGGGAGCTGTTTTTT.

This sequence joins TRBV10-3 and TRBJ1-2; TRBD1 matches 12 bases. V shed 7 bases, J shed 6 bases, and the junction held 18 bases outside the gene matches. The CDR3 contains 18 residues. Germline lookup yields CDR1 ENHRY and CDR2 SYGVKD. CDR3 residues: CAINSNRGQGASLDGYTF. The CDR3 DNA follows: TGTGCCATCAATTCGAATAGGGGACAGGGGGCAAGTCTCGATGGCTACACCTTC.